The sequence of this T cell receptor beta chain was determined in a study of cytomegalovirus exposure and HLA in healthy donors. Overall study findings and caveats: Cytomegalovirus status was reportedly diagnosed by the classifier with high sensitivity and specificity. The HLA-A and HLA-B alleles of most subjects were reportedly predicted accurately from TCR beta sequences.

Germline assignment: CDR1 GTSNPN and CDR2 SVGIG (reference sequence). Trimming pared 0 bases from V and 4 bases from J, leaving 18 bases between. CDR3 size: 16 residues. The PCR contained 60 Vbeta and 13 Jbeta primers. Repertoires were generated with immunoSEQ multiplex PCR, while TCRdb's copy carries only in-frame clones and drops some. The sample has approximately 100,000 clones, roughly 79% seen once. Note on this clone: Its antigen remains unidentified.

V gene TRBV30 combines with J gene TRBJ1-2; maybe TRBD1 (5 bases). Specimen: PBMCs. This receptor was taken from a woman aged 25 to 45 in good health and CMV-seronegative. CDR3 DNA: TGTGCCTGGAGTGTACTCCCAGGGTGGTCCGGCTATGGCTACACCTTC. Amino acids: CAWSVLPGWSGYGYTF.